This T cell receptor (beta chain) was retrieved from a study of cytomegalovirus exposure and HLA in healthy donors. V gave up 5 bases and J gave up 6 bases; unmatched junction bases: 5. The CDR3 is made up of 14 amino acids. Germline-derived CDR1 and CDR2 are SGHTA and FQGNSA. It was with 60 Vbeta and 13 Jbeta primers that the PCR ran. Clones were read by immunoSEQ multiplex PCR, and TCRdb kept only the in-frame ones, dropping some. The sample carries approximately 220,000 clones, 80% to 90% recorded once. Notes on this clone: What it binds is unknown.

Whole-study results and caveats: Reportedly, a later analysis found an Asian-associated ancestry cluster had fewer N-insertions than the approximately 700-donor mean. HLA allele associations emerged for about 18,000 TCR beta sequences in a later analysis, at 0.05 false discovery rate.

The J gene is TRBJ2-2, the V gene TRBV7-2, with 8 bases aligning to TRBD1. The sequence derives from a man younger than 45 in good health and CMV-seronegative. Specimen: PBMCs. The CDR3 DNA reads TGTGCCAGCAGCGCGGCAGGGGGCTCCGGGGAGCTGTTTTTT. Amino acid sequence: CASSAAGGSGELFF. The whole variable domain, filled in from reference TRBV7-2 and TRBJ2-2, reads GAGVSQSPSNKVTEKGKDVELRCDPISGHTALYWYRQSLGQGLEFLIYFQGNSAPDKSGLPSDRFSAERTGGSVSTLTIQRTQQEDSAVYLCASSAAGGSGELFFGEGSRLTVL.